The entry below describes one T cell receptor beta chain. This CDR3 has 14 amino acids. In germline, CDR1 is SGHNT, CDR2 YENEEA. Trimming removed 3 bases at V and 3 bases at J, with 12 bases between. The sample comes from a study of STAT5B mutations in CD4+ large granular lymphocyte leukemia. The assay was immunoSEQ multiplex PCR, and TCRdb's table has in-frame clones only and misses some. Of about 20,000 clones listed, about 75% are singletons. This chain uses TRBV11-3 with TRBJ2-7; D gene unclear. The material sequenced was CD4+ T cells from blood buffy coats. The TCR originated in a human donor in good health. The CDR3 loop is CASSFEQKSYEQYF. In DNA form, the CDR3 reads TGTGCCAGCAGCTTCGAACAGAAAAGCTACGAGCAGTACTTC.